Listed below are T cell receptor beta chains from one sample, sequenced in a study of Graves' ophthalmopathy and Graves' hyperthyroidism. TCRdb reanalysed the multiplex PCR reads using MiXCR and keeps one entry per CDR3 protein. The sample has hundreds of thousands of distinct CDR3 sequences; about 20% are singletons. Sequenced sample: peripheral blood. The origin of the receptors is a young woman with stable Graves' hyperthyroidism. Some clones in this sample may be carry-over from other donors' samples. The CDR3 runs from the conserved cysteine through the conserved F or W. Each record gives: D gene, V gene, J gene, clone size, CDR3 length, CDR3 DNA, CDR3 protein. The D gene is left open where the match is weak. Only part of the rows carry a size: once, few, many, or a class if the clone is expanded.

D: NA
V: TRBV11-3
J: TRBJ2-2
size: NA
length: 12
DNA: TGTGCCAGCAGCTTAGTTGTCGGGGAGCTGTTTTTT
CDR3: CASSLVVGELFF

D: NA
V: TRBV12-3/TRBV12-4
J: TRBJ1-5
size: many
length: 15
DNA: TGTGCCAGCAGCGGGGCCGGGAGGCTGAATCAGCCCCAGCATTTT
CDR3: CASSGAGRLNQPQHF

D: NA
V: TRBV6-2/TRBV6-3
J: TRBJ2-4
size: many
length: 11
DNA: TGTGCCAGCAGTGATGGGACTTCGCAGTACTTC
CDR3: CASSDGTSQYF

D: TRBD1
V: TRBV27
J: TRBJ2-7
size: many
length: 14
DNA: TGTGCCAGCAGTTTTTCGGACAGGGGCTACGAGCAGTACTTC
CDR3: CASSFSDRGYEQYF

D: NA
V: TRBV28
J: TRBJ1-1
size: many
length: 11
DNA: TGTGCCAGCAGTTTCATTTTCGAAGCTTTCTTT
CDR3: CASSFIFEAFF

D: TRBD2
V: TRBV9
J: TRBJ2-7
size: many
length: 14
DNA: TGTGCCAGCAGCGTAACTAGCGGGGGCTACGAGCAGTACTTC
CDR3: CASSVTSGGYEQYF

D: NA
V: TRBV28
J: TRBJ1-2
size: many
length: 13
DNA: TGTGCCAGCAGTTTGCAGGGGCCCTATGGCTACACCTTC
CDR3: CASSLQGPYGYTF

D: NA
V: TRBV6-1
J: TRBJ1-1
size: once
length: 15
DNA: TGTGCCAGCGCGTTTTTTAGGGGAAAGAACACTGAAGCTTTCTTT
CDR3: CASAFFRGKNTEAFF

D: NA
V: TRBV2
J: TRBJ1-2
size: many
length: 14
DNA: TGTGCCAGCAAAGTCGGGGGGGGAGAAGTGGGCTACACCTTC
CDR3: CASKVGGGEVGYTF

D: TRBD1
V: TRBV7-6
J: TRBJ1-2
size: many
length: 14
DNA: TGTGCCAGCAGCTTAGGAGAGGGGGCTCGAGGCTACACCTTC
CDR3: CASSLGEGARGYTF

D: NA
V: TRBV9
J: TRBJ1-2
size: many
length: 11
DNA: TGTGCCAGCAGCACCTCCCATGGCTACACCTTC
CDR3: CASSTSHGYTF

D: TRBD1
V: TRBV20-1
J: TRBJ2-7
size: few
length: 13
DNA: TGCAGTGCTTGGGACAGCGTTGGGTACGAGCAGTACTTC
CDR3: CSAWDSVGYEQYF

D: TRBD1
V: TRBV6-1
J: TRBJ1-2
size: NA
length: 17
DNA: TGTGCCAGCAGAAGACAGACAGGGGGCGGTTTCAACTATGGCTACACCTTC
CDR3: CASRRQTGGGFNYGYTF

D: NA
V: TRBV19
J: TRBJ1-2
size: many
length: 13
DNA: TGTGCCAGTACCGCCGCGGGGAACTATGGCTACACCTTC
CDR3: CASTAAGNYGYTF

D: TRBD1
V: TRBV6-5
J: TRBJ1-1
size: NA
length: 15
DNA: TGTGCCAGCAGTTACGAGACAGGGGCATGGACTGAAGCTTTCTTT
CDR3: CASSYETGAWTEAFF

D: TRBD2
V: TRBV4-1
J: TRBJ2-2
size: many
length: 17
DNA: TGCGCCAGCAGCCAAGATCGACTAGCGGGAGAATCCGGGGAGCTGTTTTTT
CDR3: CASSQDRLAGESGELFF

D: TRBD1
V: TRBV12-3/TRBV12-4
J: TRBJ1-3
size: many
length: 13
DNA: TGTGCCAGCAGTCCAGGGGGGGGAAACACCATATATTTT
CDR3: CASSPGGGNTIYF

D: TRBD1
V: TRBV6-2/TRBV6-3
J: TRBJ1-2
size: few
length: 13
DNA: TGTGCCAGCAGTCTGGACAGGGGGCTTGGCTACACCTTC
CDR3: CASSLDRGLGYTF

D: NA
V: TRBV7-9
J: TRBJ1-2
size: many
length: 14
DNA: TGTGCCAGCAGCTTAGAGCAGCCTAACTATGGCTACACCTTC
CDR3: CASSLEQPNYGYTF